Listed here is a single T cell receptor beta chain. There is no known antigen for this receptor. One base away there is no much larger clone; base qualities are not given. This entry is derived from a study of control samples from healthy donors and cancer patients (dated by TCRdb to the early 2020s). The germline ends are 22 bases apart after V is trimmed by 3 bases and J by 8 bases. The CDR3, cysteine through phenylalanine, is 16 amino acids long. The sequence is cut down to CDR3 DNA, 48 bases in frame from base 1. CDR1 SGHVS and CDR2 FNYEAQ were looked up in the germline V gene. The library relied on the immunoSEQ multiplex PCR assay. The table comes from immuneACCESS by way of TCRdb, which keeps in-frame sequences with V and J called. Part of the clones is missing from these tables; in studies checked, under half for an unresolved V gene and the rest for unknown reasons. Across this sample there are about 65,000 clones, with just over 90% seen only once. The ten largest clones take up approximately 1.2% of the sample.

The source of this sequence is a woman aged 45-59 years with colorectal cancer. The sequencing input was PBMCs. Recombination joined TRBV7-6 with TRBJ1-2, with the D gene call left open. The CDR3 sequence is CASSFFAASPAEGYTF. The nucleotide sequence is given as TGTGCCAGCAGCTTTTTCGCTGCTTCCCCGGCGGAGGGCTACACCTTC. This CDR3, with the reference TRBV7-6 and TRBJ1-2 proteins standing in past its ends, gives the full variable domain GAGVSQSPRYKVTKRGQDVALRCDPISGHVSLYWYRQALGQGPEFLTYFNYEAQQDKSGLPNDRFSAERPEGSISTLTIQRTEQRDSAMYRCASSFFAASPAEGYTFGSGTRLTVV.